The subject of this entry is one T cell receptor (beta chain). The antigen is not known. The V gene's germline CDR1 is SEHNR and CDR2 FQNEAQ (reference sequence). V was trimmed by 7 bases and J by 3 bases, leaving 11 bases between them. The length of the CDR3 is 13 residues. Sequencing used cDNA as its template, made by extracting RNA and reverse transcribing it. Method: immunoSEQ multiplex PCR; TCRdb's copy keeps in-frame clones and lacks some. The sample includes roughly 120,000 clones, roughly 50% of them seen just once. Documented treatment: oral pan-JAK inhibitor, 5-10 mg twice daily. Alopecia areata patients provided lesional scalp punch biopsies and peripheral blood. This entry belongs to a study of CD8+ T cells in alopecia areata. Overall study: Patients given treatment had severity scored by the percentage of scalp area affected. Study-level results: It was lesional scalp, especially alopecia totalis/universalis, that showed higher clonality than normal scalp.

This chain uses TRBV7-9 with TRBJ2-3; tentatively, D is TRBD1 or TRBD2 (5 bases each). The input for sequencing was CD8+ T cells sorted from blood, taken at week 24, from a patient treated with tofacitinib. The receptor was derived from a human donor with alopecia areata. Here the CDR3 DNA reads TGTGCCAGCACAGGGAGAGTGACAGATACGCAGTATTTT. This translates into CASTGRVTDTQYF.